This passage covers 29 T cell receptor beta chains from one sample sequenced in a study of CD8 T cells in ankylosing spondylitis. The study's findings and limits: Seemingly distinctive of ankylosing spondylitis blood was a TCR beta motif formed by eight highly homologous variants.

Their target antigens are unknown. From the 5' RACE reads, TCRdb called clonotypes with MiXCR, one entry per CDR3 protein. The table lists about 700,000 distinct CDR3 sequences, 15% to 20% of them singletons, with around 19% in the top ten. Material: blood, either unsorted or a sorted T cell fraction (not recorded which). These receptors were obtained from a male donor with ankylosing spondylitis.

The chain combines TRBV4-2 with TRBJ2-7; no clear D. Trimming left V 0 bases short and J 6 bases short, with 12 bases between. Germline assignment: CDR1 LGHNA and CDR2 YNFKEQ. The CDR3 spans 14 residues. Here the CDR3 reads CASSQDVIGIEQYF. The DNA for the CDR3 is TGTGCCAGCAGCCAAGATGTAATAGGGATCGAGCAGTACTTC.

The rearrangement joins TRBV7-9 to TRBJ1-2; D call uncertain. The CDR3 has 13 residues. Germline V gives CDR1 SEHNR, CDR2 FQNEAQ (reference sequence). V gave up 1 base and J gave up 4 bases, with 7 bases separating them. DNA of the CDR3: TGTGCCAGCAGCTTAGGATCGGTCTATGGCTACACCTTC. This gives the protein CASSLGSVYGYTF. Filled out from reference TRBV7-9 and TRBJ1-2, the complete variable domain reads DTGVSQNPRHKITKRGQNVTFRCDPISEHNRLYWYRQTLGQGPEFLTYFQNEAQLEKSRLLSDRFSAERPKGSFSTLEIQRTEQGDSAMYLCASSLGSVYGYTFGSGTRLTVV.

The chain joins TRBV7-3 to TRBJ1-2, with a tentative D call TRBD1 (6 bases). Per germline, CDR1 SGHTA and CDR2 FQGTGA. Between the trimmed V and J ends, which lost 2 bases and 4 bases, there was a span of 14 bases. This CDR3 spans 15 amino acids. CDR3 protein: CASSLGPGGLYGYTF. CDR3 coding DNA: TGTGCCAGCAGCTTAGGACCGGGGGGCCTCTATGGCTACACCTTC.

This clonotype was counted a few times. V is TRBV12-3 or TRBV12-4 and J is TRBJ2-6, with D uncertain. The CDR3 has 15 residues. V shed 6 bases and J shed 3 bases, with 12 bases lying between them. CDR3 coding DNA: TGTGCCAGCAGGAGGACGGTGAGTGGGGCCAACGTCCTGACTTTC. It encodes CASRRTVSGANVLTF.

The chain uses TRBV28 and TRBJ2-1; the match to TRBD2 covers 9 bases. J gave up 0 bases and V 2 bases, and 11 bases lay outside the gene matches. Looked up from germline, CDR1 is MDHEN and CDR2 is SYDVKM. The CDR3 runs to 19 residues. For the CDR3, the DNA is TGTGCCAGCAGTTTACGGTGGGCCGAGCGGGAGGTCTCCTACAATGAGCAGTTCTTC. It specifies CASSLRWAEREVSYNEQFF.

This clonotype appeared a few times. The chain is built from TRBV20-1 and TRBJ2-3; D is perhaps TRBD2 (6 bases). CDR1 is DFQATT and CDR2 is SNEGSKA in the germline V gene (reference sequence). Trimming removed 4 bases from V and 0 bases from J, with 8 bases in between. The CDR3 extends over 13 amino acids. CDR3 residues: CSAKGTSTDTQYF. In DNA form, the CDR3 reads TGCAGTGCTAAGGGGACTAGCACAGATACGCAGTATTTT.

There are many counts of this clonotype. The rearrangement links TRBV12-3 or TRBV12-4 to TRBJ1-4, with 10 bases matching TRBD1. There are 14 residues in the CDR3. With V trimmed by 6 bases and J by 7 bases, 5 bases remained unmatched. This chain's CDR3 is CASSTGTGVEKLFF. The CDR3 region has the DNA TGTGCCAGCAGCACCGGGACAGGGGTTGAAAAACTGTTTTTT.

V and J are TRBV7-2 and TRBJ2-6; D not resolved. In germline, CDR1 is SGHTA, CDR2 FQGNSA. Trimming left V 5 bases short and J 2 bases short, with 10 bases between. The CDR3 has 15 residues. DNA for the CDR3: TGTGCCAGCAGCCCCTTGAACACTGGGGCCAACGTCCTGACTTTC. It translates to CASSPLNTGANVLTF.

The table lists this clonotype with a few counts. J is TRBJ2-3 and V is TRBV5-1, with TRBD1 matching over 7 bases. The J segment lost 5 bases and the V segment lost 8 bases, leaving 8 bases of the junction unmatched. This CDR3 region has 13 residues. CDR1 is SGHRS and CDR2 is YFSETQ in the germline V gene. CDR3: CASNTGEVDTQYF. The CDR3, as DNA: TGCGCCAGTAATACAGGGGAAGTAGATACGCAGTATTTT. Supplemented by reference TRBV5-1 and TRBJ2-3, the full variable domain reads KAGVTQTPRYLIKTRGQQVTLSCSPISGHRSVSWYQQTPGQGLQFLFEYFSETQRNKGNFPGRFSGRQFSNSRSEMNVSTLELGDSALYLCASNTGEVDTQYFGPGTRLTVL.

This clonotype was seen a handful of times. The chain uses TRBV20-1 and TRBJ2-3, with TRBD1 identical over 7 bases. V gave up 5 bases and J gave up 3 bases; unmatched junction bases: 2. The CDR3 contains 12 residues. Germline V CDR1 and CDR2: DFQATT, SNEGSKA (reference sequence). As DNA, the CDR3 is TGCAGTGCTCGACAGGGTACAGATACGCAGTATTTT. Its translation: CSARQGTDTQYF.

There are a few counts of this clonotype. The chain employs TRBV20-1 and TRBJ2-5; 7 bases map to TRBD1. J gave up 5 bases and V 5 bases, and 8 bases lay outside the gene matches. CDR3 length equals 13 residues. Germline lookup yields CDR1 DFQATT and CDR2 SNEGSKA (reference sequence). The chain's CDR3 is CSASQGNGETQYF. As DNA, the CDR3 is TGCAGTGCTTCACAGGGGAATGGGGAGACCCAGTACTTC.

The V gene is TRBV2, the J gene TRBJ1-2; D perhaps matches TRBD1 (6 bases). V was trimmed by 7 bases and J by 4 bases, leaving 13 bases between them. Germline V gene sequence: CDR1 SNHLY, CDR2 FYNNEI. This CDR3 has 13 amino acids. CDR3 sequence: CASKPDSSYGYTF. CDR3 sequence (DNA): TGTGCCAGCAAGCCGGACAGTAGCTATGGCTACACCTTC.

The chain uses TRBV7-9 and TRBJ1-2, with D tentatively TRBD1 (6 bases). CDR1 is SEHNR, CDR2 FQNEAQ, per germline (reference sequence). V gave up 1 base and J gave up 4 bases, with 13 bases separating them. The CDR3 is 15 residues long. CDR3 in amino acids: CASSLDDRNSYGYTF. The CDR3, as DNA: TGTGCCAGCAGCTTAGATGACAGGAACAGCTATGGCTACACCTTC. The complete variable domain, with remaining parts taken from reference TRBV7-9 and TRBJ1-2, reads DTGVSQNPRHKITKRGQNVTFRCDPISEHNRLYWYRQTLGQGPEFLTYFQNEAQLEKSRLLSDRFSAERPKGSFSTLEIQRTEQGDSAMYLCASSLDDRNSYGYTFGSGTRLTVV.

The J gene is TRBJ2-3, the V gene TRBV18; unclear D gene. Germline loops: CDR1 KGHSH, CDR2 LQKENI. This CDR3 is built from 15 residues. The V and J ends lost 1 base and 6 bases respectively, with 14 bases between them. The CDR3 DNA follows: TGTGCCAGCTCACCACGTACAGTAGTTAAGGATACGCAGTATTTT. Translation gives CASSPRTVVKDTQYF.

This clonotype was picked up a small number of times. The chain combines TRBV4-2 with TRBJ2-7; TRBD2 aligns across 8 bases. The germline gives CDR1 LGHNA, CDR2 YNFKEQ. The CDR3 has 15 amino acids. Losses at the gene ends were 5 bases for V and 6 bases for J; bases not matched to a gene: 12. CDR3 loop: CASSTSGLGGGEQYF. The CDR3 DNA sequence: TGTGCCAGCAGCACCTCGGGACTAGGAGGGGGCGAGCAGTACTTC.

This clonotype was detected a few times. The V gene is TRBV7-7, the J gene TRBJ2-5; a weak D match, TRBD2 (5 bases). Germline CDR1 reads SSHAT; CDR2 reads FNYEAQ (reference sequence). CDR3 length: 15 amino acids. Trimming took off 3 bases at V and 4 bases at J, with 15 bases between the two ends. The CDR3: CASSLGGSASETQYF. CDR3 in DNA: TGTGCCAGCAGCTTGGGTGGGAGTGCGTCAGAGACCCAGTACTTC.

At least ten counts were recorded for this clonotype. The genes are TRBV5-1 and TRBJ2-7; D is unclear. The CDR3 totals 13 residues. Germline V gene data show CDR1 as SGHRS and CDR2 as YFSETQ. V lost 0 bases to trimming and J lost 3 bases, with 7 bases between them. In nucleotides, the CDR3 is TGCGCCAGCAGCTTGGTCGCTAGCTACGAGCAGTACTTC. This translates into CASSLVASYEQYF.

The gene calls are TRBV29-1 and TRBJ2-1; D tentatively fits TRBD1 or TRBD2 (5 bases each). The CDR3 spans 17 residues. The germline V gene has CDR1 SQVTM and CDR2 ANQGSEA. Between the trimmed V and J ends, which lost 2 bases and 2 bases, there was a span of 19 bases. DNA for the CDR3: TGCAGCGTTGAACCCTACGGGACGTTTCAAACCTACAATGAGCAGTTCTTC. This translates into CSVEPYGTFQTYNEQFF.

CDR3 bases: TGTGCCAGCAGTTTTCCGGAGGTTTGGAATAATGAGCAGTTCTTC. It encodes CASSFPEVWNNEQFF. The chain employs TRBV12-3 or TRBV12-4 and TRBJ2-1, with D perhaps TRBD2 (5 bases). The CDR3 is made up of 15 amino acids. The V gene lost 3 bases and the J gene lost 7 bases, with 16 bases spanning the gap.

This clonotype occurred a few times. CDR3 DNA: TGTGCCAGCAGTCATGCACTACTCAGGGGGGGATCCTACAATGAGCAGTTCTTC. It encodes CASSHALLRGGSYNEQFF. The J gene is TRBJ2-1, the V gene TRBV27; D might be TRBD1 or TRBD2, each matching 7 bases. V was cut by 5 bases and J by 1 base, with 21 bases left in between. CDR1 is MNHEY, CDR2 SMNVEV, per germline (reference sequence). The length of the CDR3 is 18 residues.

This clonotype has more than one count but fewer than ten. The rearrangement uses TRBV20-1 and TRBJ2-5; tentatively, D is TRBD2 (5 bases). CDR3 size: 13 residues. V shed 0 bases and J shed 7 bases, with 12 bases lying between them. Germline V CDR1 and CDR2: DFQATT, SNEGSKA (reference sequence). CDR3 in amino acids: CSARDARGRTQYF. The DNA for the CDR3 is TGCAGTGCTAGAGATGCTCGGGGAAGGACCCAGTACTTC.

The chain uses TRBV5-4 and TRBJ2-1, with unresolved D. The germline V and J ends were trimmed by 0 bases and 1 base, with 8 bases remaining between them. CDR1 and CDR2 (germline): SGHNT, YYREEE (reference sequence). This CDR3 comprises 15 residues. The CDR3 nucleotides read TGTGCCAGCAGCTTGGGCTTTATGTCCTACAATGAGCAGTTCTTC. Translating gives CASSLGFMSYNEQFF.

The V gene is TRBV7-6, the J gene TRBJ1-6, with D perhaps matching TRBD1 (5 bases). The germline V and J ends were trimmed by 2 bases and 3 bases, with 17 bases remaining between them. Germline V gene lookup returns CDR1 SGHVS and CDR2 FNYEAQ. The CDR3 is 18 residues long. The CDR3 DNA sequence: TGTGCCAGCAGCTTATGGGCCGGGGACGGACTCTATAATTCACCCCTCCACTTT. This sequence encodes CASSLWAGDGLYNSPLHF.

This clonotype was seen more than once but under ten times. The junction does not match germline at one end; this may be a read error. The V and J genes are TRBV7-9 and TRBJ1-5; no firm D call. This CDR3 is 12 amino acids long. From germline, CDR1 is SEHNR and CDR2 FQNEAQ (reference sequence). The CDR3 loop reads CASSQENPPQHF. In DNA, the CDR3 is TGTGCCAGCAGCCAAGAAAATCCGCCCCAGCATTTT.

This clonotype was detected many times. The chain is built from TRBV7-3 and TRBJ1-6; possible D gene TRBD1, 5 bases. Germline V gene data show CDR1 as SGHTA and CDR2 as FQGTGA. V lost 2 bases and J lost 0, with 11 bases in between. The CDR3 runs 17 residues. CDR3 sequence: CASSLAGLSSYNSPLHF. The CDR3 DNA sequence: TGTGCCAGCAGCTTAGCGGGGCTGAGCTCCTATAATTCACCCCTCCACTTT.

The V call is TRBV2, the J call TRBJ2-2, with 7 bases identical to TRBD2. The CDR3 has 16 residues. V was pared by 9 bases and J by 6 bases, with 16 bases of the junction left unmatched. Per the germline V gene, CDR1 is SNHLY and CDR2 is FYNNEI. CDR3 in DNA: TGTGCCAGTACCCTAGTACTAGCGAGTATCTCCGGGGAGCTGTTTTTT. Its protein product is CASTLVLASISGELFF.

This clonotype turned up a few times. CDR3 protein: CASSKGPTSGANVLTF. The CDR3, as DNA: TGTGCCAGCAGTAAGGGACCGACTTCTGGGGCCAACGTCCTGACTTTC. V and J are TRBV6-4 and TRBJ2-6; D tentatively reads TRBD1 or TRBD2 (5 bases each). With 5 bases removed from V and 1 base from J, the gap between germline ends came to 12 bases. The CDR3 extends over 16 amino acids. Per the germline V gene, CDR1 is MRHNA and CDR2 is SNTAGT.

CDR3 nucleotide sequence: TGTGCCAGCTCACCAGAGCGGGAGTCGATGGATGAGCAGTTCTTC. Translation gives CASSPERESMDEQFF. The chain joins TRBV18 to TRBJ2-1, with 8 positions matching TRBD2. CDR1 and CDR2 from the germline V gene are KGHSH and LQKENI. The V segment lost 2 bases and the J segment 8 bases; nucleotides outside the gene matches: 8. The CDR3 covers 15 residues.

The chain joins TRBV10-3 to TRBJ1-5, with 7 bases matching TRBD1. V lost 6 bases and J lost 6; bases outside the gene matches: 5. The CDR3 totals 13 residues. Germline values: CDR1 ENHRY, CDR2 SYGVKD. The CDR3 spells CAISEEGAQPQHF. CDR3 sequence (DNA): TGTGCCATCAGCGAGGAGGGGGCTCAGCCCCAGCATTTT.